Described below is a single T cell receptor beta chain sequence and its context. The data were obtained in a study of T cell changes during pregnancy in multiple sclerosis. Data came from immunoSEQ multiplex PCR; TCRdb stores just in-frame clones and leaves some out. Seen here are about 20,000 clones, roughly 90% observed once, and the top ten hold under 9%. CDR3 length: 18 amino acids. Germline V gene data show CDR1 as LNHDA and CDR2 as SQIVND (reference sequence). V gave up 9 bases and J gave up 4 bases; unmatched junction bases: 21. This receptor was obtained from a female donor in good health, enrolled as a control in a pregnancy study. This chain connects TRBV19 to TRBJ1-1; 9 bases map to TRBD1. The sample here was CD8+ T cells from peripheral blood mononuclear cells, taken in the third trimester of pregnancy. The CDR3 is CARRLLQGALHRGTEAFF. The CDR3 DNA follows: TGTGCCAGGAGACTATTACAGGGGGCGCTACATAGGGGCACTGAAGCTTTCTTT.